These 30 T cell receptor beta chains were sequenced from one sample in a study of blood T cell repertoires in COVID-19 (dated by TCRdb to between 2020 and 2021). Preparation of the library involved the immunoSEQ multiplex PCR assay. In TCRdb, the immuneACCESS table is reduced to in-frame sequences with V and J assigned. These tables do not hold every clone; where another copy was compared, an unresolved V gene accounts for under half, and the others remain unexplained. Within this sample are about 100,000 clones, with 70% to 90% of them counted one time only. Roughly 4.7% of the sample is held by the ten biggest clonotypes. Sequencing was done on a sample of peripheral blood. These receptors were obtained from a human donor in a cohort sampled during active COVID-19.

This clone qualifies as medium-sized (0.01 to 0.1%). The rearrangement joins TRBV21-1 to TRBJ2-3; the table gives TRBD2 as D, unverified against the DNA. TRBV21-1 is annotated as a pseudogene. This CDR3 is 15 amino acids long. The CDR3 sequence: CASSKEAGAPDTQYF. Here the CDR3 DNA reads TGTGCCAGCAGCAAAGAAGCGGGAGCTCCAGATACGCAGTATTTT.

The chain is built from TRBV30 and TRBJ1-5; TRBD1 might be the D (6 bases). CDR1 is GTSNPN and CDR2 is SVGIG in the germline V gene (reference sequence). The CDR3 is 13 residues long. The V end was cut by 0 bases, the J end by 6 bases, with 9 bases between. The DNA of the CDR3 is TGTGCCTGGAGTGTACAGGGTAGTCAGCCCCAGCATTTT. The encoded protein is CAWSVQGSQPQHF.

The rearrangement uses TRBV4-2 and TRBJ2-2; D perhaps matches TRBD2 (5 bases). From germline, CDR1 is LGHNA and CDR2 YNFKEQ. This CDR3 is 15 amino acids long. V was pared by 5 bases and J by 6 bases, with 16 bases between. The CDR3 reads CASSSTRTRAGELFF. In DNA, the CDR3 is TGTGCCAGCAGCTCGACGAGAACGAGGGCCGGGGAGCTGTTTTTT.

The chain uses TRBV19 and TRBJ1-6, with 9 bases that match TRBD1. The CDR3 is 16 residues long. CDR1 and CDR2 (germline): LNHDA, SQIVND (reference sequence). J lost 7 bases, V lost 3 bases, and 7 bases had no gene match. The CDR3 bases are TGTGCCAGTAGTATGGGGACAGGGAACGCGAATTCACCCCTCCACTTT. It is translated as CASSMGTGNANSPLHF.

This rearrangement joins TRBV7-3 to TRBJ2-1; no clear D. V lost 3 bases and J lost 2, with 17 bases in between. In germline, CDR1 is SGHTA, CDR2 FQGTGA. The CDR3 length is 17 residues. For the CDR3, the DNA is TGTGCCAGCAGCTTTGTGCCCTTCTCCGGAGCCTACAATGAGCAGTTCTTC. Protein: CASSFVPFSGAYNEQFF.

The V gene is TRBV19, the J gene TRBJ2-7, with 7 bases lining up with TRBD1. The V and J ends lost 6 bases and 1 base, in that order; junction bases with no gene match: 3. Germline V gives CDR1 LNHDA, CDR2 SQIVND (reference sequence). This CDR3 region has 13 residues. DNA of the CDR3: TGTGCCAGTAGGCACAGGGGATCCTACGAGCAGTACTTC. Its translation: CASRHRGSYEQYF.

This chain joins TRBV27 and TRBJ1-5, with D tentatively TRBD1 (5 bases). Germline CDR1 reads MNHEY; CDR2 reads SMNVEV (reference sequence). The V end was cut by 4 bases, the J end by 4 bases, with 11 bases between. There are 14 residues in the CDR3. The CDR3 nucleotides read TGTGCCAGCAGTTGGGGGGACGGGAATCAGCCCCAGCATTTT. Its translation is CASSWGDGNQPQHF.

CDR3 coding DNA: TGTGCCAGCAGCCCAGAACTAGCGGGTACAGATACGCAGTATTTT. This translates into CASSPELAGTDTQYF. This rearrangement joins TRBV9 to TRBJ2-3; 9 bases fit TRBD2. Looked up from germline, CDR1 is SGDLS and CDR2 is YYNGEE. This CDR3 is built from 15 residues. Losses at the gene ends were 4 bases for V and 3 bases for J; bases not matched to a gene: 6.

The rearrangement links TRBV5-1 to TRBJ2-7, with 11 bases aligning to TRBD2. Germline V gives CDR1 SGHRS, CDR2 YFSETQ. Trimming took 0 bases from V and 6 from J; bases not matched to a gene: 8. CDR3 length equals 16 residues. This CDR3 reads CASSLVSGRALSEQYF. The DNA for the CDR3 is TGCGCCAGCAGCTTGGTTAGCGGGAGGGCCCTCTCCGAGCAGTACTTC.

The J gene is TRBJ2-7, the V gene TRBV4-1; weak D call: TRBD2 (5 bases). The CDR3 is 13 residues long. Trimming cost V 0 bases and J 4 bases, with 7 bases left between them. Germline V CDR1 and CDR2: MGHRA, YSYEKL. The CDR3 spells CASSQDRGYEQYF. As DNA, the CDR3 is TGCGCCAGCAGCCAAGATAGAGGGTACGAGCAGTACTTC.

The rearrangement joins TRBV20-1 to TRBJ2-1, with a weak D call TRBD2 (5 bases). The CDR3 loop spans 11 amino acids. The germline V gene has CDR1 DFQATT and CDR2 SNEGSKA (reference sequence). V lost 8 bases and J 8 bases, leaving 13 bases between the germline ends. As DNA, the CDR3 is TGCAGTACTACCAGCGGCCATGAGCAGTTCTTC. Encoded protein: CSTTSGHEQFF.

The DNA for the CDR3 is TGCGCCAGCAGTACAACTAGCGGCTCCTACAATGAGCAGTTCTTC. Translating gives CASSTTSGSYNEQFF. This chain joins TRBV10-1 and TRBJ2-1; TRBD2 agrees at 8 bases. The CDR3 has 15 residues. The ends lost 5 bases at V and 0 bases at J; junction bases unmatched: 3. Germline CDR1 and CDR2: WNHNN and SYGVQD (reference sequence).

The rearrangement links TRBV5-1 to TRBJ1-1, with TRBD1 as a possible D gene (5 bases). This CDR3 is 13 amino acids long. Germline values: CDR1 SGHRS, CDR2 YFSETQ. V was pared by 4 bases and J by 4 bases, with 11 bases between. The CDR3 spells CASSQGLGTEAFF. The DNA for the CDR3 is TGCGCCAGCAGCCAGGGCCTGGGCACTGAAGCTTTCTTT.

The J gene is TRBJ2-7, the V gene TRBV4-1; D remains unclear. Germline-derived CDR1 and CDR2 are MGHRA and YSYEKL. The V end was cut by 1 base, the J end by 3 bases, with 10 bases between. CDR3 length equals 14 residues. CDR3 loop: CASSQGMGLYEQYF. CDR3 bases: TGCGCCAGCAGCCAAGGGATGGGCCTCTACGAGCAGTACTTC.

V gene TRBV5-1 combines with J gene TRBJ1-1, with no clear D. V was cut by 6 bases and J by 3 bases, with 6 bases left in between. Germline-derived CDR1 and CDR2 are SGHRS and YFSETQ. This CDR3 is 11 amino acids long. The CDR3 nucleotides are TGCGCCAGCAAGGGAGACACTGAAGCTTTCTTT. This gives the protein CASKGDTEAFF.

The genes are TRBV6-5 and TRBJ2-1; 7 positions match TRBD2. Looked up from germline, CDR1 is MNHEY and CDR2 is SVGAGI. The CDR3 runs 15 residues. V lost 4 bases to trimming and J lost 1 base; unmatched junction nucleotides: 4. CDR3 residues: CASSFRTSSYNEQFF. The DNA of the CDR3 is TGTGCCAGCAGTTTTAGGACTAGTTCCTACAATGAGCAGTTCTTC.

The chain combines TRBV25-1 with TRBJ1-1, with D maybe TRBD1 (5 bases). The CDR3 totals 14 residues. The germline V and J ends were trimmed by 3 bases and 0 bases, with 8 bases remaining between them. Germline CDR1 and CDR2: MGHDK and SYGVNS. The CDR3 is CASSDSGLNTEAFF. The DNA for the CDR3 is TGTGCCAGCAGTGACTCAGGGTTGAACACTGAAGCTTTCTTT.

The chain joins TRBV7-9 to TRBJ1-5; D uncertain. The V gene lost 6 bases and the J gene lost 3 bases, with 12 bases spanning the gap. The CDR3 totals 14 residues. The V gene's germline CDR1 is SEHNR and CDR2 FQNEAQ (reference sequence). CDR3: CASRGGENNQPQHF. The CDR3 bases are TGTGCCAGCAGGGGTGGAGAGAACAATCAGCCCCAGCATTTT.

The chain employs TRBV19 and TRBJ2-1; possibly TRBD2 for D (5 bases). Trimming removed 3 bases at V and 0 bases at J, with 12 bases between. CDR1 and CDR2 from the germline V gene are LNHDA and SQIVND (reference sequence). This CDR3 region has 16 residues. The CDR3 here is CASSITAVLSYNEQFF. CDR3 nucleotide sequence: TGTGCCAGTAGTATTACAGCGGTCCTCTCCTACAATGAGCAGTTCTTC.

J is TRBJ2-1 and V is TRBV5-1; D is possibly TRBD2 (5 bases). The germline gives CDR1 SGHRS, CDR2 YFSETQ. Deletions cut 6 bases from V and 9 bases from J, with 22 bases between. The CDR3 contains 15 residues. CDR3 sequence: CASIPTWGVDGEQFF. In nucleotides, the CDR3 is TGCGCCAGCATCCCGACGTGGGGAGTCGACGGTGAGCAGTTCTTC.

The chain carries TRBV18 and TRBJ1-5; D gene ambiguous. V lost 6 bases to trimming and J lost 2 bases, with 8 bases between them. Germline V gives CDR1 KGHSH, CDR2 LQKENI. The CDR3 has 13 amino acids. The CDR3 loop is CASSPSGNQPQHF. The CDR3 nucleotides read TGTGCCAGCTCCCCCTCGGGCAATCAGCCCCAGCATTTT.

This chain joins TRBV18 and TRBJ1-2, with 9 bases matching TRBD1. V shed 4 bases and J 4 bases; nucleotides not matched to a gene: 7. The CDR3 is 15 residues long. CDR1 and CDR2 from the germline V gene are KGHSH and LQKENI. The CDR3 protein is CASSLGGQGPYGYTF. Written as DNA, the CDR3 is TGTGCCAGCTCACTCGGGGGACAGGGCCCCTATGGCTACACCTTC.

In its sample, this clone was seen once. The chain links TRBV6-5 to TRBJ2-1; 8 bases are a match to TRBD2. V lost 10 bases, J lost 2 bases, and 7 bases stayed unmatched. The germline V gene has CDR1 MNHEY and CDR2 SVGAGI. This CDR3 is built from 14 residues. CDR3 region: CATHGGGPYNEQFF. The CDR3 bases are TGTGCCACCCACGGGGGGGGCCCCTACAATGAGCAGTTCTTC.

The chain carries TRBV28 and TRBJ2-4; D is perhaps TRBD1 (5 bases). This CDR3 region has 11 residues. Germline V gene lookup returns CDR1 MDHEN and CDR2 SYDVKM. Trimming cost V 5 bases and J 12 bases, with 11 bases left between them. The CDR3 region is CASSIMTAQYF. The CDR3 DNA follows: TGTGCCAGCAGTATAATGACAGCTCAGTACTTC.

This clone was detected once. The J gene is TRBJ1-1, the V gene TRBV29-1; D call uncertain. This CDR3 is 13 amino acids long. CDR1 is SQVTM, CDR2 ANQGSEA, per germline. Trimming took 4 bases from V and 2 from J, leaving 11 bases between them. For the CDR3, the DNA is TGCAGCGTTGGAGAACAGAGTAACACTGAAGCTTTCTTT. Protein product: CSVGEQSNTEAFF.

The chain employs TRBV7-2 and TRBJ2-1; no clear D gene. V lost 4 bases and J 9 bases, leaving 13 bases between the germline ends. This CDR3 has 13 amino acids. The germline V gene encodes CDR1 SGHTA and CDR2 FQGNSA. The CDR3, as DNA: TGTGCCAGCAGCTCATACAGCCTTCTTGAGCAGTTCTTC. Translated: CASSSYSLLEQFF.

The chain recombines TRBV24-1 with TRBJ2-1; TRBD2 might be the D (7 bases). Germline CDR1 and CDR2: KGHDR and SFDVKD. The CDR3 length is 16 residues. V lost 1 base and J 1 base, leaving 10 bases between the germline ends. The CDR3 sequence is CATSDLRGGSYNEQFF. CDR3 coding DNA: TGTGCCACCAGTGATTTAAGGGGGGGTTCCTACAATGAGCAGTTCTTC.

At least ten counts were recorded for this clone. The chain links TRBV7-2 to TRBJ2-7; 12 bases are a match to TRBD2. V dropped 1 base and J dropped 4; count of bases not matched to a gene: 5. Germline CDR1 SGHTA, CDR2 FQGNSA. This CDR3 comprises 16 residues. The CDR3 here is CASSLESTSGRYEQYF. CDR3 bases: TGTGCCAGCAGCTTAGAATCGACTAGCGGGAGATACGAGCAGTACTTC.

This rearrangement joins TRBV5-1 to TRBJ2-5, with 8 bases that match TRBD1. After removal of 4 bases from V and 4 bases from J, the junction contained 9 bases not matched to a gene. The CDR3 is 15 amino acids. The germline V gene has CDR1 SGHRS and CDR2 YFSETQ. The CDR3 loop is CASSQYLTGVETQYF. The CDR3 DNA sequence: TGCGCCAGCAGCCAATATCTGACAGGGGTAGAGACCCAGTACTTC.

The chain couples TRBV30 to TRBJ2-7; possibly TRBD1 for D (6 bases). CDR1 GTSNPN and CDR2 SVGIG come from the germline V gene (reference sequence). This CDR3 has 15 amino acids. The germline V and J ends were trimmed by 1 base and 0 bases, with 13 bases remaining between them. The CDR3 loop reads CAWSASTGLSYEQYF. The CDR3 DNA follows: TGTGCCTGGAGTGCATCTACAGGGCTCTCCTACGAGCAGTACTTC.